This T cell receptor (beta chain) was profiled in a study of neurological immune-mediated disorders. Overall study results and limits: Phylogenetic analysis grouped 18 of 34 multiple sclerosis patients' repertoires together, suggesting a possible repertoire signature.

Each CDR3 protein gets one entry after TCRdb re-called the 5' RACE reads with MiXCR. Among approximately 100,000 distinct CDR3 sequences listed, roughly 3.5% were seen once. At least ten counts were recorded for this clonotype. Its target is not known. V was shortened by 3 bases and J by 2 bases, with 7 bases between the two germline ends. The CDR3 spans 12 residues. Looked up from germline, CDR1 is DFQATT and CDR2 is SNEGSKA (reference sequence). The sequenced material came from PBMCs. The rearrangement links TRBV20-1 to TRBJ1-2; D is ambiguous. The TCR comes from a woman under 30 with multiple sclerosis. In DNA, the CDR3 is TGCAGTGCTAGTTCTACCAACTATGGCTACACCTTC. Residues: CSASSTNYGYTF.